Shown below are 29 T cell receptor beta chains from a single sample sequenced in a study of PD-L1 blockade in urothelial cancer. Sequencing was performed with immunoSEQ multiplex PCR; in TCRdb, only in-frame clones are kept and a portion is missing. The repertoire holds about 49,000 clones, with 79% as singletons. Stated time point: pretreatment peripheral blood. This material consisted of PBMCs, taken around atezolizumab (anti-PD-L1) treatment. The receptors here all came from a man in his 70s with urothelial cancer.

This chain connects TRBV21-1 to TRBJ2-5; the table's D call of TRBD2 was not tested on the DNA. TRBV21-1 is described as a pseudogene. CDR3 length: 14 residues. In nucleotides, the CDR3 is TGTGCCAGCAGCAAACTGGAGGTGGCGGAGACCCAGTACTTC. Translation: CASSKLEVAETQYF.

The rearrangement joins TRBV6-1 to TRBJ1-3, with D perhaps TRBD1 (6 bases). Germline V CDR1 and CDR2: MNHNS, SASEGT. The CDR3 is made up of 17 amino acids. Trimming took off 0 bases at V and 6 bases at J, with 18 bases between the two ends. The CDR3 DNA sequence: TGTGCCAGCAGTGAAGCGCAGGGGTATCGTCGGGTAAACACCATATATTTT. Its translation is CASSEAQGYRRVNTIYF.

V is TRBV18 and J is TRBJ2-2; no firm D call. The CDR3 spans 14 residues. Germline V lookup: CDR1 KGHSH, CDR2 LQKENI. V lost 2 bases and J 4 bases, leaving 8 bases between the germline ends. The CDR3 coding sequence is TGTGCCAGCTCACCAACAGAAAGCACCGGGGAGCTGTTTTTT. Its protein is CASSPTESTGELFF.

This chain uses TRBV30 with TRBJ2-7; 8 bases fit TRBD1. The CDR3 has 16 residues. Germline CDR1 GTSNPN, CDR2 SVGIG (reference sequence). V lost 4 bases and J lost 3; bases outside the gene matches: 14. CDR3 loop: CAWTRSGQGNDYEQYF. The CDR3 nucleotides are TGTGCCTGGACTAGATCTGGACAGGGAAACGACTACGAGCAGTACTTC. The full variable domain, in which reference TRBV30 and TRBJ2-7 provide the parts outside the CDR3, is SQTIHQWPATLVQPVGSPLSLECTVEGTSNPNLYWYRQAAGRGLQLLFYSVGIGQISSEVPQNLSASRPQDRQFILSSKKLLLSDSGFYLCAWTRSGQGNDYEQYFGPGTRLTVT.

This clone was counted between two and nine times. This chain uses TRBV2 with TRBJ1-5, with 7 positions matching TRBD1. Looked up from germline, CDR1 is SNHLY and CDR2 is FYNNEI. The CDR3 has 14 amino acids. The V gene end was trimmed by 4 bases and the J gene end by 0 bases; junction bases not matched to a gene: 0. In DNA, the CDR3 is TGTGCCAGCAGTGGACAGGGTAGCAATCAGCCCCAGCATTTT. Translation: CASSGQGSNQPQHF.

Here the CDR3 reads CATSRDQGDTIYF. The DNA of the CDR3 is TGTGCCACCAGCAGAGATCAGGGGGACACCATATATTTT. V and J are TRBV15 and TRBJ1-3; 7 bases fit TRBD1. This CDR3 contains 13 residues. Looked up from germline, CDR1 is LNHNV and CDR2 is YYDKDF (reference sequence). V trimming: 0 bases; J trimming: 8 bases; junction bases outside the gene matches: 1.

This clone was found once. The chain links TRBV19 to TRBJ2-1; 8 positions match TRBD2. Germline loops: CDR1 LNHDA, CDR2 SQIVND (reference sequence). V shed 10 bases, J shed 5 bases, and the junction held 16 bases outside the gene matches. CDR3 length: 16 residues. This CDR3 reads CATSPKPGGPDNEQFF. The DNA for the CDR3 is TGTGCCACCAGTCCTAAGCCGGGAGGGCCGGACAATGAGCAGTTCTTC.

The table lists this clone with a few counts. This rearrangement joins TRBV14 to TRBJ1-1; TRBD1 aligns across 9 bases. The CDR3 sequence is 15 residues long. Germline V gene lookup returns CDR1 SGHDN and CDR2 FVKESK. The trim removed 2 bases at V and 5 bases at J, leaving 6 bases unmatched. Here the CDR3 DNA reads TGTGCCAGCAGCCAATACAGGGGGCGAAGGACTGAAGCTTTCTTT. Encoded protein: CASSQYRGRRTEAFF.

This chain connects TRBV7-9 to TRBJ1-2; a possible D gene is TRBD1 (5 bases). This CDR3 is built from 13 residues. Trimming removed 3 bases at V and 4 bases at J, with 9 bases between. CDR1 is SEHNR, CDR2 FQNEAQ, per germline (reference sequence). The CDR3 here is CASSFGGFYGYTF. In nucleotides, the CDR3 is TGTGCCAGCAGCTTCGGGGGGTTCTATGGCTACACCTTC.

A remark on this clone: Other nucleotide sequences from this sample produce the same CDR3. The rearrangement joins TRBV10-3 to TRBJ1-1, with 9 nucleotides matching TRBD1. V gave up 6 bases and J gave up 1 base; unmatched junction bases: 3. Looked up from germline, CDR1 is ENHRY and CDR2 is SYGVKD. CDR3 length: 14 residues. The CDR3 DNA sequence: TGTGCCATCAGACAACAGGGGGCGAACACTGAAGCTTTCTTT. It specifies CAIRQQGANTEAFF.

The rearrangement links TRBV7-2 to TRBJ2-7; 9 bases match TRBD2. The V segment lost 1 base and the J segment 2 bases; nucleotides outside the gene matches: 3. This CDR3 is 15 amino acids long. CDR1 and CDR2 from the germline V gene are SGHTA and FQGNSA. The CDR3 DNA is TGTGCCAGCAGCTTAGTGTCTAGCGGGACCTACGAGCAGTACTTC. Amino acids: CASSLVSSGTYEQYF.

V is TRBV7-9 and J is TRBJ1-5, with D possibly being TRBD1 (5 bases). CDR1 is SEHNR and CDR2 is FQNEAQ in the germline V gene (reference sequence). V lost 3 bases and J 7 bases, leaving 13 bases between the germline ends. This CDR3 is 14 amino acids long. The CDR3 DNA follows: TGTGCCAGCAGCTTGGGTCCAGGGTTCCAGCCCCAGCATTTT. Residues: CASSLGPGFQPQHF.

This clone was observed a single time. The chain combines TRBV18 with TRBJ2-5, with D possibly TRBD2 on 5 matching bases. The length of the CDR3 is 15 residues. Germline V CDR1 and CDR2: KGHSH, LQKENI. The V gene lost 0 bases and the J gene lost 3 bases, with 11 bases spanning the gap. CDR3 amino acids: CASSPPTRGKETQYF. CDR3 nucleotide sequence: TGTGCCAGCTCACCACCAACCCGAGGGAAAGAGACCCAGTACTTC.

The V gene is TRBV29-1, the J gene TRBJ1-2; 9 nucleotides agree with TRBD1. The CDR3 is made up of 13 amino acids. J lost 8 bases, V lost 8 bases, and 12 bases had no gene match. Germline V gene sequence: CDR1 SQVTM, CDR2 ANQGSEA. DNA for the CDR3: TGCAGCACCCGGACAGGGGAAGGGGTAGGCTACACCTTC. Translation gives CSTRTGEGVGYTF.

In nucleotides, the CDR3 is TGTGCCAGCAGCCCCCGAGCGAGCGGGGCCGGGGAGCTGTTTTTT. Translated, it gives CASSPRASGAGELFF. V usage is TRBV7-8 and J usage is TRBJ2-2; TRBD2 agrees at 7 bases. The V segment lost 5 bases and the J segment 6 bases; nucleotides outside the gene matches: 9. The V gene's germline CDR1 is SGHVS and CDR2 FQNEAQ. The CDR3 extends over 15 amino acids.

The chain carries TRBV10-3 and TRBJ2-7; 8 bases are a match to TRBD1. The CDR3 spans 14 residues. The V gene end was trimmed by 3 bases and the J gene end by 7 bases; junction bases not matched to a gene: 8. Germline V gives CDR1 ENHRY, CDR2 SYGVKD. The CDR3 is CAISESQGAREQYF. In DNA form, the CDR3 reads TGTGCCATCAGTGAAAGTCAGGGGGCCAGGGAGCAGTACTTC.

V usage is TRBV7-2 and J usage is TRBJ2-1; 9 nucleotides match TRBD2. The J segment lost 5 bases and the V segment lost 4 bases, leaving 3 bases of the junction unmatched. Germline V gene data show CDR1 as SGHTA and CDR2 as FQGNSA. CDR3 size: 14 residues. CDR3 DNA sequence: TGTGCCAGCAGCTCCCGACTAGCGGACAATGAGCAGTTCTTC. The encoded protein is CASSSRLADNEQFF.

V is TRBV28 and J is TRBJ2-3; D is possibly TRBD2 (5 bases). Germline CDR1 MDHEN, CDR2 SYDVKM. Trimming took 5 bases from V and 4 from J, leaving 13 bases between them. CDR3 length equals 14 residues. Here the CDR3 reads CASSLRGDADTQYF. The DNA for the CDR3 is TGTGCCAGCAGTCTCCGGGGAGATGCAGATACGCAGTATTTT.

The gene calls are TRBV4-2 and TRBJ2-3; D call uncertain. The germline V gene encodes CDR1 LGHNA and CDR2 YNFKEQ. V lost 3 bases and J lost 2, with 12 bases in between. This CDR3 has 15 residues. The CDR3 DNA follows: TGTGCCAGCAGCCAGATTATTAGAACCACAGATACGCAGTATTTT. It codes for CASSQIIRTTDTQYF.

This clone was picked up a small number of times. This chain joins TRBV10-3 and TRBJ1-1; TRBD1 agrees at 8 bases. V was pared by 10 bases and J by 0 bases, with 10 bases of the junction left unmatched. The CDR3 length is 15 residues. The germline CDR1 and CDR2 sequences are ENHRY and SYGVKD. CDR3: CATTQGGEMNTEAFF. The CDR3 DNA follows: TGTGCCACCACACAGGGGGGAGAGATGAACACTGAAGCTTTCTTT.

The J gene is TRBJ2-6, the V gene TRBV2; TRBD1 is a possible D gene (5 bases). Germline V gene sequence: CDR1 SNHLY, CDR2 FYNNEI. Trimming removed 6 bases at V and 0 bases at J, with 9 bases between. The length of the CDR3 is 15 residues. CDR3 bases: TGTGCCAGCAGGATAGGGGACTCTGGGGCCAACGTCCTGACTTTC. This encodes CASRIGDSGANVLTF.

This chain links TRBV6-6 with TRBJ1-1; 7 bases fit TRBD1. The CDR3 is 15 residues long. The germline gives CDR1 MNHNY, CDR2 SVGAGI (reference sequence). Losses at the gene ends were 2 bases for V and 0 bases for J; bases not matched to a gene: 3. The chain's CDR3 is CASSYGGGLNTEAFF. DNA for the CDR3: TGTGCCAGCAGTTACGGAGGGGGCTTGAACACTGAAGCTTTCTTT.

The rearrangement links TRBV5-4 to TRBJ1-1; 11 positions agree with TRBD1. The germline CDR1 and CDR2 sequences are SGHNT and YYREEE (reference sequence). The CDR3 is 15 residues long. V trimming: 3 bases; J trimming: 5 bases; junction bases outside the gene matches: 6. The CDR3 DNA reads TGTGCCAGCAGCTCCCCCCGGGACAGGGGGACTGAAGCTTTCTTT. This gives the protein CASSSPRDRGTEAFF.

The V call is TRBV29-1, the J call TRBJ1-2; unclear D gene. The V end was cut by 4 bases, the J end by 4 bases, with 7 bases between. Germline assignment: CDR1 SQVTM and CDR2 ANQGSEA. This CDR3 is built from 11 residues. The CDR3 sequence is CSVGGSYGYTF. The CDR3 DNA follows: TGCAGCGTTGGTGGTAGCTATGGCTACACCTTC.

The J gene is TRBJ1-2, the V gene TRBV27; D is undetermined. The V end was cut by 4 bases, the J end by 3 bases, with 6 bases between. CDR1 MNHEY and CDR2 SMNVEV come from the germline V gene (reference sequence). The CDR3 spans 12 residues. The CDR3 nucleotides are TGTGCCAGCAGTTCGCGGCACTATGGCTACACCTTC. It is translated as CASSSRHYGYTF.

The chain couples TRBV7-2 to TRBJ1-5, with 7 bases identical to TRBD1. The CDR3 sequence is 15 residues long. V was pared by 0 bases and J by 3 bases, with 2 bases of the junction left unmatched. Germline lookup yields CDR1 SGHTA and CDR2 FQGNSA. The CDR3 sequence is CASSLAGQFNQPQHF. The CDR3, as DNA: TGTGCCAGCAGCTTAGCGGGACAGTTCAATCAGCCCCAGCATTTT.

The chain links TRBV6-1 to TRBJ1-2; D gene uncertain. The V end lost 6 bases, the J end lost 0 bases, and 14 bases lay between the germline ends. There are 15 residues in the CDR3. CDR1 is MNHNS and CDR2 is SASEGT in the germline V gene. The CDR3 region is CASSDYPSANYGYTF. CDR3 nucleotides: TGTGCCAGCAGCGACTACCCTTCAGCTAACTATGGCTACACCTTC.

V gene TRBV27 combines with J gene TRBJ1-4, with TRBD1 matching 11 bases. The CDR3 has 16 amino acids. CDR1 is MNHEY and CDR2 is SMNVEV in the germline V gene (reference sequence). Trimming removed 1 base from V and 8 bases from J; junction bases left unmatched: 6. CDR3 in amino acids: CASSLYGTGGVEKLFF. The CDR3 coding sequence is TGTGCCAGCAGTTTATATGGGACAGGGGGGGTGGAAAAACTGTTTTTT. Supplemented by reference TRBV27 and TRBJ1-4, the full variable domain reads EAQVTQNPRYLITVTGKKLTVTCSQNMNHEYMSWYRQDPGLGLRQIYYSMNVEVTDKGDVPEGYKVSRKEKRNFPLILESPSPNQTSLYFCASSLYGTGGVEKLFFGSGTQLSVL.

CDR3 DNA: TGTGCCAGCAGCCGGGACACCAGCACAGATACGCAGTATTTT. As protein: CASSRDTSTDTQYF. The V and J genes are TRBV5-4 and TRBJ2-3, with a possible D match to TRBD1 (6 bases). CDR1 and CDR2 (germline): SGHNT, YYREEE (reference sequence). CDR3 length equals 14 residues. V lost 4 bases, J lost 0 bases, and 9 bases lay in between.